This T cell receptor (beta chain) was sequenced for a study of shared T cell receptors in the human thymus. TCRdb's copy holds only in-frame clones and misses some; the assay was immunoSEQ multiplex PCR. The sample yields 650,000 to 950,000 clones, approximately 85% seen once. The V gene end was trimmed by 1 base and the J gene end by 1 base; junction bases not matched to a gene: 5. Germline V gene data show CDR1 as LGHNA and CDR2 as YSLEER. The CDR3 contains 16 residues. This same sample was also part of a study on human thymus T cells. That paper states: Infants served as donors; they were healthy and Finnish and were having corrective surgery for congenital heart defects. It was from resections taken during corrective heart surgery that the thymus tissue came. Thymic and blood repertoires appeared to carry a bias in their V and J gene usage.

The genes are TRBV4-3 and TRBJ1-2; 8 positions match TRBD1. The TCR sequence derives from a girl less than two years old with a congenital heart defect. The material sequenced was thymocytes. The CDR3 DNA is TGCGCCAGCAGCCAAGGGACAGGGACATATAACTATGGCTACACCTTC. This sequence encodes CASSQGTGTYNYGYTF.